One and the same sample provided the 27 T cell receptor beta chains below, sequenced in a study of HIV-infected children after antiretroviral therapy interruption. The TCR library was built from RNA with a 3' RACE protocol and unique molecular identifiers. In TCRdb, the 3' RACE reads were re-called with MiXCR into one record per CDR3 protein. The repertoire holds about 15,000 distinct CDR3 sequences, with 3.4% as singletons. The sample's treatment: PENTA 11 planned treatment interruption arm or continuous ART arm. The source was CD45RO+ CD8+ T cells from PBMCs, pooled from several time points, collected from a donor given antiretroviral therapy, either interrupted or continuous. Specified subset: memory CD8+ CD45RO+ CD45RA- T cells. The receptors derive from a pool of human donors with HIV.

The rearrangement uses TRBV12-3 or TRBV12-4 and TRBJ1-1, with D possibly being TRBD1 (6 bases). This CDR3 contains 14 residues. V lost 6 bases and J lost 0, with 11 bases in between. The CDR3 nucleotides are TGTGCCAGCAGCCTCCAGGGGATGAACACTGAAGCTTTCTTT. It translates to CASSLQGMNTEAFF.

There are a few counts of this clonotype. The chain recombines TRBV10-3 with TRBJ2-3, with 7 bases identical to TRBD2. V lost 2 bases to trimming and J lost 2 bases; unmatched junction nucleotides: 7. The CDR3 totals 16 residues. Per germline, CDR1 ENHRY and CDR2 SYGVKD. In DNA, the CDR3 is TGTGCCATCAGTGAGACCCGACTAGCTCCCACAGATACGCAGTATTTT. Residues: CAISETRLAPTDTQYF.

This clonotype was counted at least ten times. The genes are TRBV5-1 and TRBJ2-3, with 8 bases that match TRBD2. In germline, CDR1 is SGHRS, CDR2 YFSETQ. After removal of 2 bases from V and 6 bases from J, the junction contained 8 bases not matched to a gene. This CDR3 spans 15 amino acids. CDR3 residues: CASSFDRGGFDTQYF. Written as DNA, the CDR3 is TGCGCCAGCAGCTTCGACCGGGGGGGTTTCGATACGCAGTATTTT.

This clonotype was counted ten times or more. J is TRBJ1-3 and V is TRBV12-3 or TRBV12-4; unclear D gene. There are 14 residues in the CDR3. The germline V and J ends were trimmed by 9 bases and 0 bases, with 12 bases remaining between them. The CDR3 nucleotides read TGTGCCAGTCAGACGGGTAGCTCTGGAAACACCATATATTTT. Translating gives CASQTGSSGNTIYF.

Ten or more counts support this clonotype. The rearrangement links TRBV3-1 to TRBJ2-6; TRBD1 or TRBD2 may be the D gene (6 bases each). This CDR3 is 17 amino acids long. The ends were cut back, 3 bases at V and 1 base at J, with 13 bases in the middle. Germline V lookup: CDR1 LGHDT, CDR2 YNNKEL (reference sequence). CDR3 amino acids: CASSQEGHGSGANVLTF. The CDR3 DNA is TGTGCCAGCAGCCAGGAGGGACACGGGTCTGGGGCCAACGTCCTGACTTTC.

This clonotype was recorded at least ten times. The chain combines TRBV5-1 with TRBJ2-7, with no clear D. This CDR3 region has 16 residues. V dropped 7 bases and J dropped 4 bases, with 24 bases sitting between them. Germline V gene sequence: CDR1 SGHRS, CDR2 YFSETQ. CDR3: CASAPGPGRRTYEQYF. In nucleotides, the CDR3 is TGCGCCAGCGCTCCAGGCCCTGGCCGCCGAACGTACGAGCAGTACTTC.

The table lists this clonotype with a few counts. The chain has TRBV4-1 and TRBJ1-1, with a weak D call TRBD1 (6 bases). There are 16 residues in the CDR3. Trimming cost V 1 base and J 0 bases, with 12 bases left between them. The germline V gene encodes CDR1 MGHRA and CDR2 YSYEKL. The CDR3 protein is CASSQGQVLMNTEAFF. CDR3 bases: TGCGCCAGCAGCCAAGGACAGGTACTAATGAACACTGAAGCTTTCTTT.

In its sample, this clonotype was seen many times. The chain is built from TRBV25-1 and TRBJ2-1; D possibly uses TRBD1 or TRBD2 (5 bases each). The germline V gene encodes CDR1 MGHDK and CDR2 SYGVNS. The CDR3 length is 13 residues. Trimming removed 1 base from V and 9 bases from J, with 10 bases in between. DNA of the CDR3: TGTGCCAGCAGTGAATCCGGGGCTCCTGAGCAGTTCTTC. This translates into CASSESGAPEQFF.

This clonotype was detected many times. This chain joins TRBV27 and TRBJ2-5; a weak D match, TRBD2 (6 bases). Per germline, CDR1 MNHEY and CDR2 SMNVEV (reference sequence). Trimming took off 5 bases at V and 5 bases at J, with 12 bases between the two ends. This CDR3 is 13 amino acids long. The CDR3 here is CASSGSGPETQYF. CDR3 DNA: TGTGCCAGCAGTGGGAGCGGGCCGGAGACCCAGTACTTC.

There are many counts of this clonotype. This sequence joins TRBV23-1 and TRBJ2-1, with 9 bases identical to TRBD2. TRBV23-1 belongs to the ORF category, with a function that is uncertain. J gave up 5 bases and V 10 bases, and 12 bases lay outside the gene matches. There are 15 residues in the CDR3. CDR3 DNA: TGCGCCACCAAAAGACCTCCTAGCGGGGACAATGAGCAGTTCTTC. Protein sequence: CATKRPPSGDNEQFF.

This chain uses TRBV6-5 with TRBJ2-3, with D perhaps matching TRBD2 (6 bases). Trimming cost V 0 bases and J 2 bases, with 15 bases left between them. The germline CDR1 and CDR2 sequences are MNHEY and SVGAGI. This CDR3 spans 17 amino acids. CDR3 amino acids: CASSYSMAGLDTDTQYF. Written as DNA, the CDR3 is TGTGCCAGCAGTTACTCGATGGCGGGGCTGGACACAGATACGCAGTATTTT.

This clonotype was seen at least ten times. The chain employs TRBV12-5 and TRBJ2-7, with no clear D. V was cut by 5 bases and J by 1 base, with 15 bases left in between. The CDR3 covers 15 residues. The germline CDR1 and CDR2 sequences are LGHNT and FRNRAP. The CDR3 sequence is CASGPSLAGSYEQYF. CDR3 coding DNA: TGTGCTAGTGGTCCCTCCCTGGCAGGATCCTACGAGCAGTACTTC. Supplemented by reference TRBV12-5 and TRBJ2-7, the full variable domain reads DARVTQTPRHKVTEMGQEVTMRCQPILGHNTVFWYRQTMMQGLELLAYFRNRAPLDDSGMPKDRFSAEMPDATLATLKIQPSEPRDSAVYFCASGPSLAGSYEQYFGPGTRLTVT.

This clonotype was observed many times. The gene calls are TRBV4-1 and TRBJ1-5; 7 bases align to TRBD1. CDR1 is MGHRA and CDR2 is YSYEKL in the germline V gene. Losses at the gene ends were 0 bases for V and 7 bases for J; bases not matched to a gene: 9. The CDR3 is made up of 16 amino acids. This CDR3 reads CASSQDRDSWVQPQHF. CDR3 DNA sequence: TGCGCCAGCAGCCAAGATCGGGACAGCTGGGTGCAGCCCCAGCATTTT.

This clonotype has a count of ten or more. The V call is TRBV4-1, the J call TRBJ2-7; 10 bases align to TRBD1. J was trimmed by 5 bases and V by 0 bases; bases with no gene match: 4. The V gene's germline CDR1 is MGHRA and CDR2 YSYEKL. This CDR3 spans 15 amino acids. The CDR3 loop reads CASSQDPGTGDEQYF. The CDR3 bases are TGCGCCAGCAGCCAAGATCCCGGGACAGGGGACGAGCAGTACTTC.

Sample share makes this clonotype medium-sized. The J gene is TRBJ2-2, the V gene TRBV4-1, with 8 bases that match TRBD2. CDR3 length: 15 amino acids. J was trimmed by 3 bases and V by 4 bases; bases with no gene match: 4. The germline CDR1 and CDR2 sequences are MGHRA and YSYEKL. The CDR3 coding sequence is TGCGCCAGCAGCCCCGGGGGGGCGGACACCGGGGAGCTGTTTTTT. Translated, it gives CASSPGGADTGELFF.

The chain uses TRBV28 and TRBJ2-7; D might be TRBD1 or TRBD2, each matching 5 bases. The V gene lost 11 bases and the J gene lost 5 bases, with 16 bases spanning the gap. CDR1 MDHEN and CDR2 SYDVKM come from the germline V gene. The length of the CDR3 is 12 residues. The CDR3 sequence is CAGGPREDEQYF. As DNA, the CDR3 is TGTGCCGGGGGACCTCGCGAGGACGAGCAGTACTTC.

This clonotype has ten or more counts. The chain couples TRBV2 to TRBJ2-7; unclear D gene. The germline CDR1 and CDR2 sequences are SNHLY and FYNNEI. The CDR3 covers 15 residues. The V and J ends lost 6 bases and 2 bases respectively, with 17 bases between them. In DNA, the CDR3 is TGTGCCAGCAGCCCCCGCAGCGCCTCCACCTACGAGCAGTACTTC. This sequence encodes CASSPRSASTYEQYF.

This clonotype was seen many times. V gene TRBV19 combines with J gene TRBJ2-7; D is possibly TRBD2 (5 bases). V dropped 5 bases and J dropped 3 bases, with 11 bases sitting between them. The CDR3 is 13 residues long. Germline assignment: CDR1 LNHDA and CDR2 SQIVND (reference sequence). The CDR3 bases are TGTGCCAGTAGTTTCGCCGAGGGCTACGAGCAGTACTTC. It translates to CASSFAEGYEQYF.

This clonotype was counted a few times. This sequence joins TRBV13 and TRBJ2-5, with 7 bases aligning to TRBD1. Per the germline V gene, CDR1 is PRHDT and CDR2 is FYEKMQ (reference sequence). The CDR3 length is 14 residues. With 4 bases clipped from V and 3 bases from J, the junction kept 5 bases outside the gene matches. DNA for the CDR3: TGTGCCAGCAGCTCTAGAGGGACAGAAGAGACCCAGTACTTC. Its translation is CASSSRGTEETQYF.

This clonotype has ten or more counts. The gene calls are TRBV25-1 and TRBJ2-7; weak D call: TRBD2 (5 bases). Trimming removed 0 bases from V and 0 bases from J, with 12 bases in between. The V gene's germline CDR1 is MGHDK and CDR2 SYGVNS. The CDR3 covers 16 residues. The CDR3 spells CASSEYGGDYSYEQYF. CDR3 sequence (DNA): TGTGCCAGCAGTGAATATGGAGGTGACTACTCCTACGAGCAGTACTTC.

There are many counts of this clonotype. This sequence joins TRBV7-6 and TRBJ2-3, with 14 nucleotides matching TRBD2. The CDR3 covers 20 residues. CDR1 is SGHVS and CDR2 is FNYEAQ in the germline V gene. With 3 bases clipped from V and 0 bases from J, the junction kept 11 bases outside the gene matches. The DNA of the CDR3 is TGTGCCAGCAGCTTCATCATCCCGAGACTAGCGGGAGGGAGCACAGATACGCAGTATTTT. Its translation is CASSFIIPRLAGGSTDTQYF.

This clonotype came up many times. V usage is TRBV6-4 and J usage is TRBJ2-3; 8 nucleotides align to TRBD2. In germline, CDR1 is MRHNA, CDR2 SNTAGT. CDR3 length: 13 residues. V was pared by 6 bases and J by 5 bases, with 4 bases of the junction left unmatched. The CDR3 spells CASSGGAEDTQYF. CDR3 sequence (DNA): TGTGCCAGCAGCGGGGGGGCAGAAGATACGCAGTATTTT.

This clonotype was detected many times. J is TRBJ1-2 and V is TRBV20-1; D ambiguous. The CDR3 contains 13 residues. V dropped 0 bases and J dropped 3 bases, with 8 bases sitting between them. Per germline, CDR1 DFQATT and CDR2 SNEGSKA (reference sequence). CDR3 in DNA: TGCAGTGCTAGAGATCCCCAAGACTATGGCTACACCTTC. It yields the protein CSARDPQDYGYTF.

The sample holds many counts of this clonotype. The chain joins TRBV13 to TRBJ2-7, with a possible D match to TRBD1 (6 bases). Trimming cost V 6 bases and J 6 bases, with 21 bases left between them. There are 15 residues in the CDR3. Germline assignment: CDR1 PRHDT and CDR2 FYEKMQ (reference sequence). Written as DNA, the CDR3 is TGTGCCAGCAGAAGCAACCCCACAGGGTTCGCCGAGCAGTACTTC. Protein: CASRSNPTGFAEQYF.

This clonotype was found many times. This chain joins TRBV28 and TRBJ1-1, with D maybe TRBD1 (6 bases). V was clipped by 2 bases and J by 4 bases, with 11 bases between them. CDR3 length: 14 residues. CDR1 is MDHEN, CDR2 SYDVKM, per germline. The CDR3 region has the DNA TGTGCCAGCAGTTTACAGGGGCGGGGCACTGAAGCTTTCTTT. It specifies CASSLQGRGTEAFF.

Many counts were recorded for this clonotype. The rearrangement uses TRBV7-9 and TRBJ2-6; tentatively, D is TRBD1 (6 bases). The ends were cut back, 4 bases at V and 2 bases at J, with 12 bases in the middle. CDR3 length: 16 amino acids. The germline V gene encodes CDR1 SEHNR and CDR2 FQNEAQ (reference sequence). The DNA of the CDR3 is TGTGCCAGCAGCTCCCTAGGGGGACCTGGGGCCAACGTCCTGACTTTC. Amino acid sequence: CASSSLGGPGANVLTF.

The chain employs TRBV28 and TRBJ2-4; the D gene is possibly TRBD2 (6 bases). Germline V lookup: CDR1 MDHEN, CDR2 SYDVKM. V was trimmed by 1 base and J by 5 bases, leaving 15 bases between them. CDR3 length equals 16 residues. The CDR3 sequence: CASSLSAGPPENIQYF. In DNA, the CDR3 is TGTGCCAGCAGTTTATCAGCGGGTCCTCCTGAAAACATTCAGTACTTC.